This T cell receptor beta chain is from a study of shared clonotypes between healthy human individuals. Between the trimmed V and J ends, which lost 8 bases and 1 base, there was a span of 15 bases. CDR1 and CDR2 (germline): MDHEN, SYDVKM. This CDR3 is 15 amino acids long. This table comes from immunoSEQ multiplex PCR, and its TCRdb copy is limited to in-frame clones, with some not included. The profile covers around 2.5 million clones, with 93% appearing a single time and 0.36% taken by the ten largest. For this clone: No antigen is known for it.

Study conclusions and caveats: In this cohort, only blood was sampled, and tissue repertoires likely differ.

The specimen was naive CD4+ T cells from PBMCs. The subset: CD45RA+ positively selected. The chain recombines TRBV28 with TRBJ2-1, with D tentatively TRBD2 (6 bases). The origin of this receptor is a man aged 18 to 29 in good health. Some clones in this sample may be carry-over from other donors' samples. For the CDR3, the DNA is TGTGCCAGCGTCCCGGGGGATTCATCCTACAATGAGCAGTTCTTC. Its translation is CASVPGDSSYNEQFF.